This note documents a single TCR beta chain sequence. The antigen remains unidentified. This sample stems from a study of CD8 T cells in ankylosing spondylitis. Whole-study findings and limits: Clones linked with disease were CD8+ and fairly uncommon in the peripheral blood.

CDR3 length equals 12 residues. Trimming pared 3 bases from V and 11 bases from J, leaving 12 bases between. Per the germline V gene, CDR1 is SGHRS and CDR2 is YFSETQ. In making TCR beta libraries, quantitative 5'-RACE with molecular barcodes was used. TCRdb itself ran the 5' RACE reads through MiXCR, one entry per CDR3 protein. The sample has approximately 300,000 distinct CDR3 sequences; around 20% are singletons. The chain joins TRBV5-1 to TRBJ1-3, with D possibly TRBD1 on 6 matching bases. The origin of this receptor is a male donor with ankylosing spondylitis or in good health (not recorded which). Sequencing was carried out using blood, either unsorted or a sorted T cell fraction (not recorded which). The CDR3 sequence is CASSSEQGSIYF. The CDR3 bases are TGCGCCAGCAGCTCCGAACAGGGTTCCATATATTTT.